This T cell receptor (beta chain) was obtained from a study of T-cell memory formation after mild COVID-19. Germline V gene lookup returns CDR1 MGHRA and CDR2 YSYEKL. V lost 2 bases to trimming and J lost 7 bases, with 9 bases between them. This CDR3 is built from 13 residues. The table lists this clonotype with a few counts. Its antigen is not known. 5'RACE primed from the constant segment yielded TCR alpha and TCR beta cDNA libraries bearing sample barcodes and UMIs. Each CDR3 protein gets one entry after TCRdb re-called the 5' RACE reads with MiXCR. Here the sample spans nearly 110,000 distinct CDR3 sequences, over 13% being singletons. Overall study results and limits: Day 15 to 85 contracting clones showed balanced CD4/CD8; day 15 to 37 expanders favored CD4+. Pre-infection memory carried some responding clones, suggesting that cross-reactive memory joined.

This TCR derives from a man aged 18 to 30 who had mild COVID-19 (a few samples of this study predate the infection). Cell type and time point are not known. Sequences were obtained from PBMCs or a T cell subset sorted from them (not recorded which). The V call is TRBV4-1, the J call TRBJ2-1; the D is unclear. The CDR3, as DNA: TGCGCCAGCAGCCAAAGTCGCCGAAATGAGCAGTTCTTC. Its protein product is CASSQSRRNEQFF.